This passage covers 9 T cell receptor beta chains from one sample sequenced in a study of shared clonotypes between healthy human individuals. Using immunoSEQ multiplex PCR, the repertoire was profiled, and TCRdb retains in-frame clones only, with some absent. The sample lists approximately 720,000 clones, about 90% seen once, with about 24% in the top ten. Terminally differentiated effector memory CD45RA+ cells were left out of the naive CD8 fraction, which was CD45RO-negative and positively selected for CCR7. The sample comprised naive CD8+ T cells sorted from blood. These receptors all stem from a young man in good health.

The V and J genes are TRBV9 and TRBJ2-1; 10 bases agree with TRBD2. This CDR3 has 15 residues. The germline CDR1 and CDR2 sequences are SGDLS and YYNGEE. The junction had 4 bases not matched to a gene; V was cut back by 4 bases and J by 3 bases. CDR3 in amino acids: CASSLAGAVYNEQFF. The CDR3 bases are TGTGCCAGCAGCCTAGCGGGAGCGGTCTACAATGAGCAGTTCTTC.

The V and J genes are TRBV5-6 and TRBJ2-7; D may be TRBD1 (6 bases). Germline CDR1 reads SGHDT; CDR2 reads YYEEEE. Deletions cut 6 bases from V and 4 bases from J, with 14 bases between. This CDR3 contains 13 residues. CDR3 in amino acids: CASTGGREYEQYF. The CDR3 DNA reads TGTGCCAGCACTGGGGGCAGGGAGTACGAGCAGTACTTC.

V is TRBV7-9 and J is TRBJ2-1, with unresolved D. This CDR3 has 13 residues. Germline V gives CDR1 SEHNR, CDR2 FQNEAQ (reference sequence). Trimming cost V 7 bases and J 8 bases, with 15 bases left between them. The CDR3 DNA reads TGTGCCAGCACCCCTGGGGTAGAAGATGAGCAGTTCTTC. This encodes CASTPGVEDEQFF. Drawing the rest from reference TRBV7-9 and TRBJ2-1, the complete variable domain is DTGVSQNPRHKITKRGQNVTFRCDPISEHNRLYWYRQTLGQGPEFLTYFQNEAQLEKSRLLSDRFSAERPKGSFSTLEIQRTEQGDSAMYLCASTPGVEDEQFFGPGTRLTVL.

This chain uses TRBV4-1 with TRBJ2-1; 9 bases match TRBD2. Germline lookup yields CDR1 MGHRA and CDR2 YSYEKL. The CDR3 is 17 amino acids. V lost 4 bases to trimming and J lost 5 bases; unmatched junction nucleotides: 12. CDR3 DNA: TGCGCCAGCAGCCCCGGCAAAGGGGCGGGAGGGAACAATGAGCAGTTCTTC. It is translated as CASSPGKGAGGNNEQFF.

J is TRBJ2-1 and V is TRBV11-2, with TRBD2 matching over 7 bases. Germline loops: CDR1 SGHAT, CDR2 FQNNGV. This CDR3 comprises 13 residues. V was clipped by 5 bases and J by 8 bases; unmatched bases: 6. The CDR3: CASSPRLADEQFF. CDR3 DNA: TGTGCCAGCAGCCCTCGACTAGCAGATGAGCAGTTCTTC.

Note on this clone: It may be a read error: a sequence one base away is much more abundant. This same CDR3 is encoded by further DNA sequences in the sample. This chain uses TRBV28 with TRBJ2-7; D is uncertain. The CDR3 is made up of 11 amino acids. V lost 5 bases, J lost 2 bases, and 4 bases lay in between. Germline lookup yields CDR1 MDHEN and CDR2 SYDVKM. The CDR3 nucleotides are TGTGCCAGCAGTCGGACCTACGAGCAGTACTTC. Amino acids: CASSRTYEQYF.

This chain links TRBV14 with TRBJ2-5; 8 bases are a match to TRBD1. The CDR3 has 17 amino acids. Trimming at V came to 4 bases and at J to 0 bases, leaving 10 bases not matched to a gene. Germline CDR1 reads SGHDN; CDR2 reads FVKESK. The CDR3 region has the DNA TGTGCCAGCAGCCCGACCCGGACAGGGCCCCACCAAGAGACCCAGTACTTC. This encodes CASSPTRTGPHQETQYF.

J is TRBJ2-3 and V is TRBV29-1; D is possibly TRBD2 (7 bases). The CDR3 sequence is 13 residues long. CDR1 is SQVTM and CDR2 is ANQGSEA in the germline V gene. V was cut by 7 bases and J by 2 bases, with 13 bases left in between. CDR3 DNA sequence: TGCAGCGCAGCGGGACACCACACAGATACGCAGTATTTT. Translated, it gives CSAAGHHTDTQYF.

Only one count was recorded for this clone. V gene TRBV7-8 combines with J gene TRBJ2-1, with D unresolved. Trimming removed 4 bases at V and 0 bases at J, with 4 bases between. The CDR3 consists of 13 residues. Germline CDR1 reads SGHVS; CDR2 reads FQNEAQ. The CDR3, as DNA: TGTGCCAGCAGCTGGGGCTCCTACAATGAGCAGTTCTTC. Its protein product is CASSWGSYNEQFF.